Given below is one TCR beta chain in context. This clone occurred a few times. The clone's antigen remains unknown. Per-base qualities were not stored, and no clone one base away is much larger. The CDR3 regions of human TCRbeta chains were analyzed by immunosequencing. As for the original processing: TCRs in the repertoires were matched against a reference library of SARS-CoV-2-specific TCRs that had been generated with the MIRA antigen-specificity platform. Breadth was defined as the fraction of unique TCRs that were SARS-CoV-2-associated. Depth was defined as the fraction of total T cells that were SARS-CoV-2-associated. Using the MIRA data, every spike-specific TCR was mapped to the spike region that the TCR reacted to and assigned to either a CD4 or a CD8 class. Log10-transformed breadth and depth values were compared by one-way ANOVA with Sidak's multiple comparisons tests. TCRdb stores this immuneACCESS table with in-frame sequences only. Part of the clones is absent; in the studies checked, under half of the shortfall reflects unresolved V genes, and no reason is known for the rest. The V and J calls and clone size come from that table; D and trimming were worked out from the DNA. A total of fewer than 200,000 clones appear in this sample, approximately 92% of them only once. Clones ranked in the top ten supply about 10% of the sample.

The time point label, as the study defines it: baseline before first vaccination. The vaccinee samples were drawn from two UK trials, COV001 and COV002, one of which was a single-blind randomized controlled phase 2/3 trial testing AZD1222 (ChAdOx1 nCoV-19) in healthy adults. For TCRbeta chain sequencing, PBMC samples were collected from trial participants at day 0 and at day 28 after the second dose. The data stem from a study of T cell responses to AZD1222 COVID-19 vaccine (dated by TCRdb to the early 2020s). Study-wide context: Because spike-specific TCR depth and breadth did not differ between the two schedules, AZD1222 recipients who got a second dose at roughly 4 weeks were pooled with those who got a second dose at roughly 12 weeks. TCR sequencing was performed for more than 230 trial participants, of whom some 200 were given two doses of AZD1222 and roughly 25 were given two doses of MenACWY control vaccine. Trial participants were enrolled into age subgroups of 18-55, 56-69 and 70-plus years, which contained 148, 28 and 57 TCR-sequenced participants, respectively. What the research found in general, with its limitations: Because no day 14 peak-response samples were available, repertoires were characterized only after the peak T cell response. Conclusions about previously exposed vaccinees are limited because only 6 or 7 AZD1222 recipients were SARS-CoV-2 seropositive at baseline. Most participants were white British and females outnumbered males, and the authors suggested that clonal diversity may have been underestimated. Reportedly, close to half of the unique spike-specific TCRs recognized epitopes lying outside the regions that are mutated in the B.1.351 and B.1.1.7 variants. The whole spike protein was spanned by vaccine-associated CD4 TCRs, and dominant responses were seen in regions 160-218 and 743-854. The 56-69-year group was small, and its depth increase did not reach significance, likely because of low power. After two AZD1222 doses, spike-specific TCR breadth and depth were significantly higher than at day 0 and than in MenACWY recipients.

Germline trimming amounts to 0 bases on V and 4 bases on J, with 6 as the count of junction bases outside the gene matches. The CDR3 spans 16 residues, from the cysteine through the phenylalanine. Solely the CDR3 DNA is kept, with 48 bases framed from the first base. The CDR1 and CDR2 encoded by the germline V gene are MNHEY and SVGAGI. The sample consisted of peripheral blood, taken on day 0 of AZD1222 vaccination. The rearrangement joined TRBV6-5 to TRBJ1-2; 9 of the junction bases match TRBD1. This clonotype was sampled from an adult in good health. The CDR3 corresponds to CASSYSRTGVIYGYTF. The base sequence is TGTGCCAGCAGTTACTCGAGGACAGGGGTGATCTATGGCTACACCTTC.